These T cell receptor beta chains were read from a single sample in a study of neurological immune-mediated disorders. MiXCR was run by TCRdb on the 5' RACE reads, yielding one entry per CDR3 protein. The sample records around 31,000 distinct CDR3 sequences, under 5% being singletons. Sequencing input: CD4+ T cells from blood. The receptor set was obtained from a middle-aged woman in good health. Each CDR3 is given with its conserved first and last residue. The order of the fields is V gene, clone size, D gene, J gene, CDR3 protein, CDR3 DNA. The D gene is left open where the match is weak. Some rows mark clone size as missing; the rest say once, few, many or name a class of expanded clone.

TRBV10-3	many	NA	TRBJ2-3	CAISEGQGGDTQYF	TGTGCCATCAGTGAAGGCCAGGGCGGGGATACGCAGTATTTT
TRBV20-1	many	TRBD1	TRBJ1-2	CSAEGQGYPDFNYGYTF	TGCAGTGCGGAGGGACAGGGGTACCCCGACTTTAACTATGGCTACACCTTC
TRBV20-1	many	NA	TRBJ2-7	CSAREAYEQYF	TGCAGTGCCCGAGAGGCCTACGAGCAGTACTTC
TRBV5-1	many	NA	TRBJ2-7	CASREGGTTGDEQYF	TGCGCCAGCAGGGAGGGCGGGACCACAGGGGACGAGCAGTACTTC
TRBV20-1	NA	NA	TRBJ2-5	CSAIGTSTETQYF	TGCAGTGCTATCGGGACGTCAACGGAGACCCAGTACTTC
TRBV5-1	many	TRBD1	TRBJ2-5	CARTGGSRYYKETQYF	TGCGCCAGAACAGGGGGCTCCCGATACTACAAAGAGACCCAGTACTTC
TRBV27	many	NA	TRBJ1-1	CASSSLAGRMNTEAFF	TGTGCCAGCAGTTCCCTGGCGGGACGGATGAACACTGAAGCTTTCTTT
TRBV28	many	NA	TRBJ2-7	CASSFGGSDVYEQYF	TGTGCCAGCAGTTTTGGCGGCTCAGACGTTTACGAGCAGTACTTC
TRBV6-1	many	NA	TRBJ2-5	CASSSQETQYF	TGTGCCAGCTCGAGCCAAGAGACCCAGTACTTC
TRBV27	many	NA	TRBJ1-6	CATNPLPVPASPLHF	TGTGCCACCAACCCACTGCCCGTTCCGGCTTCACCCCTCCACTTT
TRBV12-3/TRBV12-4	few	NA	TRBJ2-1	CASQVPSYNEQFF	TGTGCCAGCCAGGTCCCCTCCTACAATGAGCAGTTCTTC
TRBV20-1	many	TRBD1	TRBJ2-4	CSAATGVGPDIQYF	TGCAGTGCGGCGACAGGGGTTGGGCCCGACATTCAGTACTTC
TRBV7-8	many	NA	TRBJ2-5	CASSTGRELVKETQYF	TGTGCCAGCAGCACAGGGAGAGAACTAGTAAAAGAGACCCAGTACTTC
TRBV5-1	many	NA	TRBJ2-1	CASSLYSPEGEQFF	TGCGCCAGCAGCTTGTACTCCCCTGAGGGAGAGCAGTTCTTC
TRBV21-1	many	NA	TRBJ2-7	CASSKGPLTGFEQYF	TGTGCCAGCAGCAAAGGACCCTTGACAGGGTTCGAGCAGTACTTC
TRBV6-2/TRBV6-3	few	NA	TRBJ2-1	CASTPRRGGRSYNEQFF	TGTGCCAGCACCCCCCGGAGGGGCGGACGCTCCTACAATGAGCAGTTCTTC
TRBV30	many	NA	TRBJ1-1	CACLTPNTEAFF	TGTGCCTGCCTGACACCGAACACTGAAGCTTTCTTT
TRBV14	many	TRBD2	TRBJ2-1	CASSQEEARSSGRAVFYNEQFF	TGTGCCAGCAGCCAAGAAGAAGCACGGTCTAGCGGGAGGGCCGTTTTCTACAATGAGCAGTTCTTC
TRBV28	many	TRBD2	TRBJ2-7	CASTGVASGNYEQYF	TGTGCCAGCACGGGGGTGGCTAGCGGGAATTACGAGCAGTACTTC
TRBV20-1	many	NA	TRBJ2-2	CSARAPRSTGELFF	TGCAGTGCTAGAGCACCGAGGTCTACCGGGGAGCTGTTTTTT
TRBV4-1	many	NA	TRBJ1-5	CASSQESHHLGGNQPQHF	TGCGCCAGCAGCCAAGAAAGTCACCACCTTGGGGGCAATCAGCCCCAGCATTTT
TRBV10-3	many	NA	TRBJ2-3	CAISEFSGGDTQYF	TGTGCCATCAGTGAGTTCTCGGGCGGAGATACGCAGTATTTT
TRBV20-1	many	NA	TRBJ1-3	CSASTGRSGNTIYF	TGCAGTGCTAGTACAGGGCGTTCTGGAAACACCATATATTTT
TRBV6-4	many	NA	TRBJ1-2	CASSENRASPYGYTF	TGTGCCAGCAGTGAAAACAGGGCCTCTCCCTATGGCTACACCTTC
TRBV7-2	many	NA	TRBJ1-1	CASSLGSKWTEAFF	TGTGCCAGCAGCTTAGGATCGAAATGGACTGAAGCTTTCTTT
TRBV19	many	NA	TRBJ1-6	CASSLQVGNSPLHF	TGTGCCAGTAGCCTACAGGTTGGGAATTCACCCCTCCACTTT
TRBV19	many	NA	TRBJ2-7	CASSIRGFGSYEQYF	TGTGCCAGTAGTATACGAGGGTTTGGTTCCTACGAGCAGTACTTC
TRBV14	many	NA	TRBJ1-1	CASSQGLSWGRTNTEAFF	TGTGCCAGCAGCCAGGGTCTTTCTTGGGGACGGACGAACACTGAAGCTTTCTTT
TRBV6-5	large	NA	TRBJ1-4	CASRTGSTNEKLFF	TGTGCCAGCAGGACGGGGAGCACTAATGAAAAACTGTTTTTT
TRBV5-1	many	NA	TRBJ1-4	CASSLDSNEKLFF	TGCGCCAGCAGCTTGGACAGTAATGAAAAACTGTTTTTT
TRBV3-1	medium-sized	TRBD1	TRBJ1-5	CASSQGSAQGAYQPQHF	TGTGCCAGCAGCCAAGGAAGCGCCCAGGGGGCCTATCAGCCCCAGCATTTT
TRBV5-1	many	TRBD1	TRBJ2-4	CANLGQAISGAKNIQYF	TGCGCCAACCTAGGACAGGCTATCAGTGGGGCCAAAAACATTCAGTACTTC
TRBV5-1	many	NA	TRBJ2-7	CASSRPGLDEQYF	TGCGCCAGCAGCCGGCCGGGACTTGACGAGCAGTACTTC
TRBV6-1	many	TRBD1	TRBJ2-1	CASSGGQGAQNEQFF	TGTGCCAGCAGTGGGGGACAGGGGGCGCAGAATGAGCAGTTCTTC
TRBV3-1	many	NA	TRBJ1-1	CASSQEFSWNTEAFF	TGTGCCAGCAGCCAAGAGTTTTCTTGGAACACTGAAGCTTTCTTT
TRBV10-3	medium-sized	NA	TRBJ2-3	CASRDFSTDTQYF	TGTGCCAGCCGGGACTTTAGCACAGATACGCAGTATTTT
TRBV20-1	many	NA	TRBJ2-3	CSATPPVTDTQYF	TGCAGTGCTACCCCCCCGGTAACAGATACGCAGTATTTT
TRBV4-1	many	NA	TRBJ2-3	CASSHPPRAARDRDTQYF	TGCGCCAGCAGCCACCCCCCACGGGCCGCGCGTGATAGAGATACGCAGTATTTT
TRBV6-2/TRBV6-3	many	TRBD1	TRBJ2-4	CASRRQGGNIQYF	TGTGCCAGCAGACGACAGGGCGGAAACATTCAGTACTTC
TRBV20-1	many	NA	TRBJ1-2	CSARDSSYGYTF	TGCAGTGCTAGAGACAGCTCCTATGGCTACACCTTC
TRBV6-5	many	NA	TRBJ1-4	CASSSTATNEKLFF	TGTGCCAGCAGTTCGACAGCAACTAATGAAAAACTGTTTTTT
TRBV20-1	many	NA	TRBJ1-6	CSAREAPLGNSPLHF	TGCAGTGCTAGAGAGGCCCCTCTCGGGAATTCACCCCTCCACTTT
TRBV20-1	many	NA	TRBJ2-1	CSADPVLTSNNEQFF	TGCAGTGCTGACCCCGTACTCACAAGTAACAATGAGCAGTTCTTC
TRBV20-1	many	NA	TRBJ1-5	CSARGGGNQPQHF	TGCAGTGCTAGAGGAGGGGGCAATCAGCCCCAGCATTTT
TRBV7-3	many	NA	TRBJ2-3	CASAHASTDTQYF	TGTGCCAGCGCGCACGCCTCCACAGATACGCAGTATTTT
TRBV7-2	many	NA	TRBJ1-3	CASNQGSGNTIYF	TGTGCCAGCAACCAGGGCTCTGGAAACACCATATATTTT
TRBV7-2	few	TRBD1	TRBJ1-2	CASRPDRGWGGYTF	TGTGCCAGCAGGCCCGACAGGGGGTGGGGTGGCTACACCTTC